This T cell receptor beta chain derives from a study of T cells in Graves' hyperthyroidism and ophthalmopathy. The study's findings and limits: In simple terms, a model built on 13 V-J features told ophthalmopathy apart from stable hyperthyroidism.

Lactation, pregnancy, other autoimmune disease or uncontrolled infection led to exclusion of patients. TCR beta CDR3 regions were amplified from RNA. TCR CDR3 regions were first amplified by RT-PCR with HTBI primers. TCRdb ran MiXCR on the multiplex PCR reads and lists one entry per CDR3 protein. The sample yields some 350,000 distinct CDR3 sequences, under 20% seen once. CDR3 size: 14 residues. From germline, CDR1 is SGHRS and CDR2 YFSETQ. V was trimmed by 4 bases and J by 8 bases, leaving 18 bases between them. This clonotype has more than one count but fewer than ten. Its antigen is not identified. Sequenced material: blood. The receptor's source is a woman in her late teens or twenties with Graves' hyperthyroidism. The V and J genes are TRBV5-1 and TRBJ1-2; weak D call: TRBD1 (5 bases). The CDR3 region has the DNA TGCGCCAGCAGCAGTGGGACCCTCCGTGGAGGCTACACCTTC. Translation: CASSSGTLRGGYTF.